These T cell receptor beta chains were read from a single sample in a study of T cells in Graves' hyperthyroidism and ophthalmopathy. TCRdb reprocessed the multiplex PCR reads with MiXCR, giving one entry per CDR3 protein. The table lists about 560,000 distinct CDR3 sequences, approximately 15% of them singletons. Source material: blood. These receptors were collected from a woman under 30 with Graves' hyperthyroidism. CDR3s include the opening cysteine and the closing phenylalanine or tryptophan. The D gene is left open where the match is weak. Some rows have no size entry. The others give once, few or many, or a class for an expanded clone.

TRBJ2-7	many	NA	TRBV7-9	TGTGCCAGCAGCTCTGGGGGGCTCACCTCCTCCCCTGTGGTCTACGAGCAGTACTTC	CASSSGGLTSSPVVYEQYF
TRBJ1-5	few	NA	TRBV2	TGTGCCAGCAGTGAAGCGCCCGCAGGGAAAAGCAATCAGCCCCAGCATTTT	CASSEAPAGKSNQPQHF
TRBJ2-7	many	NA	TRBV5-1	TGCGCCAGCAGCTACGACTACGAGCAGTACTTC	CASSYDYEQYF
TRBJ2-1	few	NA	TRBV27	TGTGCCAGCAGTTTAGTAGACAGCTCCTACAATGAGCAGTTCTTC	CASSLVDSSYNEQFF
TRBJ2-1	few	NA	TRBV2	TGTGCCGGGTGTGTAAACCTCCTCAATGAGCAGTTCTTC	CAGCVNLLNEQFF
TRBJ2-1	NA	TRBD2	TRBV11-2	TGTGCCAGCAGCGGCGGGGGTTCCTACAATGAGCAGTTCTTC	CASSGGGSYNEQFF
TRBJ1-5	few	TRBD1	TRBV27	TGTGCCAGCAGTTTATACGGGACAGGGATTCAGCCCCAGCATTTT	CASSLYGTGIQPQHF
TRBJ2-7	many	NA	TRBV20-1	TGCAGTGCTCAAAGACAGGAGGTAAACGAGCAGTACTTC	CSAQRQEVNEQYF
TRBJ1-4	NA	NA	TRBV28	TGTGCCAGCAGTTTTAAAAAGGGAAAACTGTTTTTT	CASSFKKGKLFF
TRBJ1-5	many	NA	TRBV11-3	TGTGCCAGCAGTCGCTATAGCAATCAGCCCCAGCATTTT	CASSRYSNQPQHF